Shown below are 29 T cell receptor beta chains from a single sample sequenced in a study of neurological immune-mediated disorders. TCRdb reanalysed the 5' RACE reads using MiXCR and keeps one entry per CDR3 protein. The sample consists of tens of thousands of distinct CDR3 sequences, around 3.1% of them appearing once. The sequencing input was PBMCs. The receptors were sampled from a man aged 35 to 55 with multiple sclerosis.

The table lists this clonotype with many counts. V usage is TRBV7-2 and J usage is TRBJ2-1, with D perhaps TRBD1 (5 bases). The CDR3 contains 13 residues. CDR1 is SGHTA and CDR2 is FQGNSA in the germline V gene. The V end lost 2 bases, the J end lost 5 bases, and 7 bases lay between the germline ends. The CDR3 DNA is TGTGCCAGCAGCTTAAGGGGTCACAATGAGCAGTTCTTC. It codes for CASSLRGHNEQFF.

This clonotype was seen many times. The chain joins TRBV5-1 to TRBJ2-5; 12 nucleotides align to TRBD1. J gave up 4 bases and V 4 bases, and 5 bases lay outside the gene matches. The CDR3 is made up of 15 amino acids. Germline V lookup: CDR1 SGHRS, CDR2 YFSETQ. The CDR3 is CASSLPGQGAETQYF. In DNA form, the CDR3 reads TGCGCCAGCAGCCTTCCGGGACAGGGGGCAGAGACCCAGTACTTC.

There are a few counts of this clonotype. Possible read error: a much larger clone is one base away. The rearrangement uses TRBV5-1 and TRBJ2-5, with D uncertain. The V gene's germline CDR1 is SGHRS and CDR2 YFSETQ. The CDR3 totals 11 residues. CDR3 residues: CASSLEENQYF. CDR3 sequence (DNA): TGCGCCAGCAGCCTAGAAGAGAACCAGTACTTC. Based on the CDR3 plus reference TRBV5-1 and TRBJ2-5, the full variable domain is KAGVTQTPRYLIKTRGQQVTLSCSPISGHRSVSWYQQTPGQGLQFLFEYFSETQRNKGNFPGRFSGRQFSNSRSEMNVSTLELGDSALYLCASSLEENQYFGPGTRLLVL.

This clonotype was seen ten or more times. The chain carries TRBV29-1 and TRBJ2-1; possible D gene TRBD2, 5 bases. Germline CDR1 is SQVTM and CDR2 is ANQGSEA. V was clipped by 7 bases and J by 7 bases, with 14 bases between them. The CDR3 totals 12 residues. The CDR3 coding sequence is TGCAGCGCCCCCGGACTGGGGAATGAGCAGTTCTTC. Amino acid sequence: CSAPGLGNEQFF.

This clonotype was counted many times. The rearrangement joins TRBV20-1 to TRBJ2-3; 8 bases align to TRBD2. The J segment lost 4 bases and the V segment lost 3 bases, leaving 9 bases of the junction unmatched. The germline gives CDR1 DFQATT, CDR2 SNEGSKA (reference sequence). The CDR3 is made up of 15 amino acids. CDR3 sequence: CSARRVAGLSDTQYF. The CDR3 DNA follows: TGCAGTGCTAGGAGGGTAGCGGGATTGTCAGATACGCAGTATTTT.

The chain uses TRBV6-2 or TRBV6-3 and TRBJ2-2; D uncertain. Germline CDR1 MNHEY, CDR2 SVGEGT. CDR3 length equals 13 residues. The V gene lost 6 bases and the J gene lost 4 bases, with 9 bases spanning the gap. The CDR3 protein is CASRNRSTGELFF. The CDR3 DNA reads as TGTGCCAGCAGAAACAGATCCACCGGGGAGCTGTTTTTT.

The sample holds many counts of this clonotype. This rearrangement joins TRBV20-1 to TRBJ1-6; D gene unclear. CDR1 is DFQATT, CDR2 SNEGSKA, per germline (reference sequence). Trimming stripped 3 bases from V and 10 bases from J, with 13 bases between. This CDR3 spans 13 amino acids. The CDR3 here is CSASNRPGSPLHF. CDR3 bases: TGCAGTGCTAGTAATAGGCCCGGCTCACCCCTCCACTTT.

This clonotype was picked up many times. The chain employs TRBV12-3 or TRBV12-4 and TRBJ2-5; 12 bases match TRBD2. J was trimmed by 4 bases and V by 5 bases; bases with no gene match: 8. The CDR3 is made up of 16 amino acids. Here the CDR3 reads CASSPPGLAGRETQYF. In DNA form, the CDR3 reads TGTGCCAGCAGTCCCCCGGGACTAGCGGGTCGAGAGACCCAGTACTTC.

About this clonotype: Possible read error: a much larger clone is one base away. This sequence joins TRBV7-8 and TRBJ2-7, with D possibly matching TRBD2 (6 bases). The CDR3 extends over 16 amino acids. Trimming cost V 5 bases and J 0 bases, with 17 bases left between them. The V gene's germline CDR1 is SGHVS and CDR2 FQNEAQ. CDR3 nucleotides: TGTGCCAGCAGCACCCACGGCGGGGTTGACTCCTACGAGCAGTACTTC. It encodes CASSTHGGVDSYEQYF.

This clonotype was seen at least ten times. J is TRBJ2-2 and V is TRBV12-3 or TRBV12-4; no reliable D call. Trimming took off 6 bases at V and 7 bases at J, with 15 bases between the two ends. The CDR3 runs to 14 residues. CDR3 protein: CASSLLSEGGELFF. In DNA form, the CDR3 reads TGTGCCAGCAGCCTACTTAGTGAAGGCGGGGAGCTGTTTTTT.

In its sample, this clonotype was seen many times. The rearrangement uses TRBV2 and TRBJ2-5; D is uncertain. This CDR3 comprises 14 residues. Germline V CDR1 and CDR2: SNHLY, FYNNEI. V lost 1 base and J 0 bases, leaving 6 bases between the germline ends. This chain's CDR3 is CASSEVNYQETQYF. For the CDR3, the DNA is TGTGCCAGCAGTGAAGTGAACTACCAAGAGACCCAGTACTTC.

This clonotype has ten or more counts. The gene calls are TRBV18 and TRBJ1-1; D call uncertain. Trimming pared 8 bases from V and 1 base from J, leaving 8 bases between. This CDR3 region has 12 residues. Germline assignment: CDR1 KGHSH and CDR2 LQKENI. CDR3 sequence: CASGRQNTEAFF. CDR3 nucleotides: TGTGCCAGCGGCCGACAGAACACTGAAGCTTTCTTT.

There are many counts of this clonotype. This chain connects TRBV7-6 to TRBJ2-5; D is perhaps TRBD1 (5 bases). The germline V and J ends were trimmed by 3 bases and 2 bases, with 10 bases remaining between them. Germline CDR1 is SGHVS and CDR2 is FNYEAQ. The CDR3 consists of 14 residues. The CDR3 DNA reads TGTGCCAGCAGCTTTGGGGCACCACAAGAGACCCAGTACTTC. As protein: CASSFGAPQETQYF. Supplemented by reference TRBV7-6 and TRBJ2-5, the full variable domain reads GAGVSQSPRYKVTKRGQDVALRCDPISGHVSLYWYRQALGQGPEFLTYFNYEAQQDKSGLPNDRFSAERPEGSISTLTIQRTEQRDSAMYRCASSFGAPQETQYFGPGTRLLVL.

This clonotype was found many times. This chain connects TRBV20-1 to TRBJ2-7; 8 bases are a match to TRBD1. CDR1 is DFQATT, CDR2 SNEGSKA, per germline (reference sequence). The CDR3 is made up of 13 amino acids. V gave up 5 bases and J gave up 3 bases; unmatched junction bases: 6. CDR3 protein: CSAPDREGYEQYF. CDR3 nucleotide sequence: TGCAGTGCTCCGGACAGGGAAGGCTACGAGCAGTACTTC.

This clonotype came up once. The genes are TRBV7-9 and TRBJ2-5, with 7 nucleotides matching TRBD2. CDR3 length: 17 amino acids. V was pared by 0 bases and J by 7 bases, with 14 bases of the junction left unmatched. Germline CDR1 reads SEHNR; CDR2 reads FQNEAQ (reference sequence). CDR3 coding DNA: TGTGCCAGCAGCTTAGCCCAAGGACTAGTGGAAATCGGGACCCAGTACTTC. It specifies CASSLAQGLVEIGTQYF.

This clonotype was counted many times. This chain uses TRBV11-2 with TRBJ2-1; D might be TRBD1 or TRBD2, each matching 5 bases. CDR3 length: 15 residues. Trimming shortened V by 2 bases and J by 6 bases, and 14 bases separated the two germline ends. CDR1 SGHAT and CDR2 FQNNGV come from the germline V gene. CDR3 protein: CASSLRDPTGNEQFF. The CDR3 nucleotides are TGTGCCAGCAGCTTAAGGGACCCCACGGGCAATGAGCAGTTCTTC.

At least ten counts were recorded for this clonotype. The V gene is TRBV6-5, the J gene TRBJ1-2; D gene ambiguous. Trimming took off 0 bases at V and 0 bases at J, with 8 bases between the two ends. The CDR3 has 15 residues. Germline CDR1 is MNHEY and CDR2 is SVGAGI. The CDR3, as DNA: TGTGCCAGCAGTTACTCCGAGTTAGCTAACTATGGCTACACCTTC. It specifies CASSYSELANYGYTF.

This clonotype was counted at least ten times. The chain couples TRBV7-9 to TRBJ2-5; D gene unclear. This CDR3 region has 14 residues. V lost 8 bases and J 3 bases, leaving 16 bases between the germline ends. Per the germline V gene, CDR1 is SEHNR and CDR2 is FQNEAQ (reference sequence). The CDR3 is CASPSIEQEETQYF. Here the CDR3 DNA reads TGTGCCAGCCCTTCCATAGAACAAGAAGAGACCCAGTACTTC.

This clonotype has at least ten counts. J is TRBJ2-7 and V is TRBV9; TRBD2 is a possible D gene (5 bases). The CDR3 is 15 amino acids. Germline V CDR1 and CDR2: SGDLS, YYNGEE. Trimming cost V 0 bases and J 2 bases, with 12 bases left between them. The CDR3, as DNA: TGTGCCAGCAGCGTAGACCCGGCTAGCACCTACGAGCAGTACTTC. Its protein product is CASSVDPASTYEQYF.

This clonotype was seen repeatedly, ten times or more. This chain joins TRBV5-6 and TRBJ2-5; D may be TRBD1 or TRBD2 (6 bases each). Trimming stripped 4 bases from V and 1 base from J, with 14 bases between. This CDR3 comprises 15 residues. Germline V gene lookup returns CDR1 SGHDT and CDR2 YYEEEE. DNA of the CDR3: TGTGCCAGCAGCCCAGTGGGGGGCCCCCAAGAGACCCAGTACTTC. Translating it yields CASSPVGGPQETQYF.

In this sample, this clonotype turned up many times. The CDR3 DNA sequence: TGTGCCAGCAGCGGGCCAGTGAACACTGAAGCTTTCTTT. It specifies CASSGPVNTEAFF. V is TRBV12-3 or TRBV12-4 and J is TRBJ1-1; D gene ambiguous. The CDR3 runs to 13 residues. Trimming removed 6 bases from V and 0 bases from J, with 8 bases in between.

There are many counts of this clonotype. V and J are TRBV5-1 and TRBJ2-7; D perhaps matches TRBD1 (6 bases). The germline V and J ends were trimmed by 5 bases and 4 bases, with 13 bases remaining between them. The CDR3 has 13 residues. Germline lookup yields CDR1 SGHRS and CDR2 YFSETQ. The CDR3 reads CASSGQGTYEQYF. The DNA for the CDR3 is TGCGCCAGCAGTGGGCAGGGGACATACGAGCAGTACTTC.

By sample fraction, this clonotype is medium-sized. V gene TRBV2 combines with J gene TRBJ2-1; TRBD2 matches at 9 bases. This CDR3 spans 16 amino acids. The germline V gene encodes CDR1 SNHLY and CDR2 FYNNEI. V was pared by 1 base and J by 0 bases, with 1 base of the junction left unmatched. The chain's CDR3 is CASSEGSGSSYNEQFF. CDR3 sequence (DNA): TGTGCCAGCAGTGAAGGTAGCGGGAGCTCCTACAATGAGCAGTTCTTC. Supplemented by reference TRBV2 and TRBJ2-1, the full variable domain reads EPEVTQTPSHQVTQMGQEVILRCVPISNHLYFYWYRQILGQKVEFLVSFYNNEISEKSEIFDDQFSVERPDGSNFTLKIRSTKLEDSAMYFCASSEGSGSSYNEQFFGPGTRLTVL.

This clonotype was found many times. The CDR3 does not end in the conserved phenylalanine or tryptophan, so this is likely a read error. The DNA is left out, because the CDR3 cannot be placed on it with certainty; the CDR3 is given as TCRdb lists it. The chain combines TRBV6-5 with TRBJ2-3; TRBD1 was called by the table and not checked on the DNA. The CDR3 length equals 11 residues, ends included. In germline, CDR1 is MNHEY, CDR2 SVGAGI. The CDR3 loop is CASSGPGQLLL.

The sample holds many counts of this clonotype. The V gene is TRBV7-9, the J gene TRBJ1-4; no reliable D call. The CDR3 totals 12 residues. Germline assignment: CDR1 SEHNR and CDR2 FQNEAQ (reference sequence). Trimming removed 8 bases from V and 12 bases from J, with 16 bases in between. CDR3 protein: CASGGPRSELFF. In nucleotides, the CDR3 is TGTGCCAGCGGCGGGCCTCGGTCGGAACTGTTTTTT.

This clonotype appeared many times. The V call is TRBV20-1, the J call TRBJ2-5, with a weak D call TRBD2 (6 bases). The germline CDR1 and CDR2 sequences are DFQATT and SNEGSKA (reference sequence). Trimming removed 2 bases at V and 5 bases at J, with 21 bases between. The CDR3 sequence is 16 residues long. The CDR3 DNA is TGCAGTGCTAGATTCCCCCGTGGAGGGGTAATGGAGACCCAGTACTTC. It is translated as CSARFPRGGVMETQYF.

Many counts were recorded for this clonotype. The genes are TRBV18 and TRBJ2-3; no clear D. Trimming pared 2 bases from V and 4 bases from J, leaving 13 bases between. The length of the CDR3 is 15 residues. CDR1 and CDR2 (germline): KGHSH, LQKENI. CDR3 coding DNA: TGTGCCAGCTCACCAGCAGCCGCATTGGCAGATACGCAGTATTTT. This sequence encodes CASSPAAALADTQYF. The whole variable domain, remainder taken from reference TRBV18 and TRBJ2-3, is NAGVMQNPRHLVRRRGQEARLRCSPMKGHSHVYWYRQLPEEGLKFMVYLQKENIIDESGMPKERFSAEFPKEGPSILRIQQVVRGDSAAYFCASSPAAALADTQYFGPGTRLTVL.

Notes on this clonotype: The junction shows a germline mismatch at one end, possibly a read error. The chain has TRBV7-9 and TRBJ2-5; no firm D call. The CDR3 spans 11 residues. The germline CDR1 and CDR2 sequences are SEHNR and FQNEAQ (reference sequence). The CDR3 DNA is TGTGACAGCAGCCTTCAGGAGACCCAGTACTTC. As protein: CDSSLQETQYF.

The V gene is TRBV30, the J gene TRBJ2-1; D possibly uses TRBD1 or TRBD2 (6 bases each). Germline values: CDR1 GTSNPN, CDR2 SVGIG (reference sequence). The V gene lost 3 bases and the J gene lost 12 bases, with 12 bases spanning the gap. The length of the CDR3 is 11 residues. CDR3 residues: CAWRAGHRQFF. Here the CDR3 DNA reads TGTGCCTGGAGGGCGGGACATCGGCAGTTCTTC.